This T cell receptor (beta chain) was sequenced for a study of technical replicates of blood from a few donors. Using immunoSEQ multiplex PCR, the repertoire was profiled, and TCRdb retains in-frame clones only, with some absent. The sample lists about 75,000 clones, roughly 91% occurring once. Germline assignment: CDR1 SQVTM and CDR2 ANQGSEA. The CDR3 contains 13 residues. Trimming pared 4 bases from V and 2 bases from J, leaving 11 bases between. The clonotype comes from a human donor in good health. Some clones in this sample may be carry-over from other donors' samples. The V and J genes are TRBV29-1 and TRBJ1-1, with D possibly being TRBD1 (5 bases). The sequencing sample was made of T cells isolated from PBMCs. CDR3 region: CSVVRGGNTEAFF. CDR3 DNA: TGCAGCGTTGTTAGGGGTGGAAACACTGAAGCTTTCTTT. Based on the CDR3 plus reference TRBV29-1 and TRBJ1-1, the full variable domain is SAVISQKPSRDICQRGTSLTIQCQVDSQVTMMFWYRQQPGQSLTLIATANQGSEATYESGFVIDKFPISRPNLTFSTLTVSNMSPEDSSIYLCSVVRGGNTEAFFGQGTRLTVV.